This T cell receptor (beta chain) was captured by sequencing in a study of immune cell composition in non-small cell lung cancer. This clone was picked up one time. What it binds is not known. Germline V lookup: CDR1 SGHAT, CDR2 FQNNGV. This CDR3 is 17 amino acids long. V gave up 5 bases and J gave up 1 base; unmatched junction bases: 6. Study conclusions and caveats: TIL tumour reactivity correlated with maximal tumour-associated clone frequency in adenocarcinoma.

Generated by immunoSEQ multiplex PCR, the TCRdb table keeps only in-frame clones and is missing some. Here the sample spans 6,000 to 8,000 clones, 75% to 85% being singletons. The V gene is TRBV11-2, the J gene TRBJ2-2; 11 bases fit TRBD2. The source of this sequence is a human donor with non-small cell lung cancer. Material for sequencing was lung tumor tissue. For the CDR3, the DNA is TGTGCCAGCAGCGCCTCTCTAGCGGGGGGGAACACCGGGGAGCTGTTTTTT. Protein product: CASSASLAGGNTGELFF.